The clone carrying this T cell receptor beta chain was found once. Its antigen is not identified. Using quantitative 5'-RACE with molecular barcodes, the authors made TCR beta libraries. TCRdb fed the 5' RACE reads into MiXCR, producing one record per CDR3 protein. The table lists 450,000 or so distinct CDR3 sequences, roughly 26% of them singletons, with over 0.8% in the top ten. This sample is part of a study of CD8 T cells in ankylosing spondylitis. Study-wide results and caveats: The clones that were linked to disease were reported to be significantly enriched in matched synovial fluid samples from ankylosing spondylitis patients. Clones that were linked to disease were CD8+ and were relatively rare in peripheral blood. In reactive arthritis synovial fluid and blood, some motif variants had been reported before. One TCR beta motif, made up of several highly homologous variants, appeared characteristic of ankylosing spondylitis blood.

The TCR originated in a male donor with ankylosing spondylitis. Material: blood, either unsorted or a sorted T cell fraction (not recorded which).

The CDR3: CATSRDSLAGSEETQYF. CDR3 coding DNA: TGTGCCACCAGCAGAGATTCATTGGCAGGGTCGGAGGAGACCCAGTACTTC. The chain combines TRBV15 with TRBJ2-5, with D perhaps matching TRBD1 (5 bases). V lost 0 bases and J 5 bases, leaving 19 bases between the germline ends. The CDR3 length is 17 residues. The germline V gene has CDR1 LNHNV and CDR2 YYDKDF (reference sequence).